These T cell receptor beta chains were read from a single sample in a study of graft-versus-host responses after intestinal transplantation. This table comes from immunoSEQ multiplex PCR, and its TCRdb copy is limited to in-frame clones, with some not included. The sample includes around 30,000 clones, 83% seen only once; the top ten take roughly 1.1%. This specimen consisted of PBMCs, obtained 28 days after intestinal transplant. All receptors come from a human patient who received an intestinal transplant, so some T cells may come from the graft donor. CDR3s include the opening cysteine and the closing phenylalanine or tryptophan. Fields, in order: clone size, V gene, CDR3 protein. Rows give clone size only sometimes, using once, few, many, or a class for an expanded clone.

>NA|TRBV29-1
CSVSRTSGSPDTQYF
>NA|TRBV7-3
CASSNQGADGYTF
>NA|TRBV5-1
CASSLTGRRQPQHF
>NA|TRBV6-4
CASSEGTSGSNEQFF
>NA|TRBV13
CASSLRTGYEKLFF
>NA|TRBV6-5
CASSYSYGGSAGELFF
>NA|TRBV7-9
CASSLVGQGLDTQYF
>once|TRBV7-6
CASSLDPGQGTPYEQYF
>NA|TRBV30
CAWKQTGTTYEQYF
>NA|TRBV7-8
CASSARLAPRNEQFF
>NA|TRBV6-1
CASSEIVYQPQHF
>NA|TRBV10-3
CAISESWVNTEAFF
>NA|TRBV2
CASSGTDGSSGNTIYF
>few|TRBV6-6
CASGPAGVSSGELFF
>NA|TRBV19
CASSIERRVNNEQFF
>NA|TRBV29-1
CSVDSGTRTGELFF
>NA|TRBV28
CASSFGLLNSPLHF
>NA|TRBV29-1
CSVALPTEQFF
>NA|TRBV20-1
CSATTGGTQYF
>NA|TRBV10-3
CAISDQAGESGNTIYF
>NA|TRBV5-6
CASSLNFAGEGGYTF
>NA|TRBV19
CASSIEARAVDTAFF
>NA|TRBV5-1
CASEIGTSGRYLAYNEQFF
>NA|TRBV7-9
CASSLGPPDTQYF
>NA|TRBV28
CASSLTGVVTEAFF
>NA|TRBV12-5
CASGQGRGDTQYF